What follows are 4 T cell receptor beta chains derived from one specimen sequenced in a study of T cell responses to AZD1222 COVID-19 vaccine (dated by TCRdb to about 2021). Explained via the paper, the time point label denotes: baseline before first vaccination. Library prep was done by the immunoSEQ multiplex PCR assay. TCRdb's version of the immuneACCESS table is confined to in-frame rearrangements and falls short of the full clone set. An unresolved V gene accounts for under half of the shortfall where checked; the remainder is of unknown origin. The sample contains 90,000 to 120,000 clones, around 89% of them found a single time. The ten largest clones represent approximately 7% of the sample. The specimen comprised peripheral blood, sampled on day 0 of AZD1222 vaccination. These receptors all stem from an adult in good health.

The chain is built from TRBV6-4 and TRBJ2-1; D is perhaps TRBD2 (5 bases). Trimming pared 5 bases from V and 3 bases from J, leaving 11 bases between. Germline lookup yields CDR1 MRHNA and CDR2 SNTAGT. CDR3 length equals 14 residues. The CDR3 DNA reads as TGTGCCAGCAGTTTTAGCGCGAACTACAATGAGCAGTTCTTC. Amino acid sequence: CASSFSANYNEQFF.

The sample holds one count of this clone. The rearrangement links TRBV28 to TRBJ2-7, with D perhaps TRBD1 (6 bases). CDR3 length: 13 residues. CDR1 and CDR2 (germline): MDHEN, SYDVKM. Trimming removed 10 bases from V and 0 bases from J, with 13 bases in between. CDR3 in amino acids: CAILGTISYEQYF. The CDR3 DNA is TGTGCCATCCTGGGGACAATCTCCTACGAGCAGTACTTC.

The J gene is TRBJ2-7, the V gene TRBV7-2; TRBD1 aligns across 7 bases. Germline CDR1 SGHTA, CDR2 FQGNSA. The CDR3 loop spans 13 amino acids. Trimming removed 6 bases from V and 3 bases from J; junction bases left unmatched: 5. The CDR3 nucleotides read TGTGCCAGCAGTCCCTCAGGGGGCTACGAGCAGTACTTC. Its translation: CASSPSGGYEQYF. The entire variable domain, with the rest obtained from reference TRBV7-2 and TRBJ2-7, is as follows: GAGVSQSPSNKVTEKGKDVELRCDPISGHTALYWYRQSLGQGLEFLIYFQGNSAPDKSGLPSDRFSAERTGGSVSTLTIQRTQQEDSAVYLCASSPSGGYEQYFGPGTRLTVT.

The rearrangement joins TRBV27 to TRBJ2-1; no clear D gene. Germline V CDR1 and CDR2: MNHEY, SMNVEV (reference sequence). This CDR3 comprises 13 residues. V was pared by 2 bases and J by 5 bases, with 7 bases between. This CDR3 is CASSLEQNNEQFF. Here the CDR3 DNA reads TGTGCCAGCAGTTTAGAACAGAACAATGAGCAGTTCTTC.